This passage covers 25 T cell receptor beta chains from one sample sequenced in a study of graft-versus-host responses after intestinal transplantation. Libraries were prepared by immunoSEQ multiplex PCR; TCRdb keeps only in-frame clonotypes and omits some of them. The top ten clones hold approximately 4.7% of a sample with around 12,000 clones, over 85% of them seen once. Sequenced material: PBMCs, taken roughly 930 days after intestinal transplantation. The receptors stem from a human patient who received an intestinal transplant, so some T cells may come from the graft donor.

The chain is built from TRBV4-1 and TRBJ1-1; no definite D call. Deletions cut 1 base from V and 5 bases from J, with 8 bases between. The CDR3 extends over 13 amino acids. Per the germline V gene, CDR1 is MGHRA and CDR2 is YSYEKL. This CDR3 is CASSQASLTEAFF. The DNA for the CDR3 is TGCGCCAGCAGCCAAGCCTCATTGACTGAAGCTTTCTTT.

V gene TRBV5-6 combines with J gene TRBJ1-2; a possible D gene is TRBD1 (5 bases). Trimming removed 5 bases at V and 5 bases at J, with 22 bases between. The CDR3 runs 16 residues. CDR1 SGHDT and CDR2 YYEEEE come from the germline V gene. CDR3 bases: TGTGCCAGCAGGGAATACGGGACGCCCGGCGGTTATGGCTACACCTTC. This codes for CASREYGTPGGYGYTF. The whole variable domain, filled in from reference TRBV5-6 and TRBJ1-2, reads DAGVTQSPTHLIKTRGQQVTLRCSPKSGHDTVSWYQQALGQGPQFIFQYYEEEERQRGNFPDRFSGHQFPNYSSELNVNALLLGDSALYLCASREYGTPGGYGYTFGSGTRLTVV.

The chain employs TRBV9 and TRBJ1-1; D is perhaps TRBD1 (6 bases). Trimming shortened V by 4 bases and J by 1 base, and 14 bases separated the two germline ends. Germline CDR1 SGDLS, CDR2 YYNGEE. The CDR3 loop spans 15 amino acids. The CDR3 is CASSPRGVKNTEAFF. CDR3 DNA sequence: TGTGCCAGCAGCCCTAGGGGGGTGAAGAACACTGAAGCTTTCTTT.

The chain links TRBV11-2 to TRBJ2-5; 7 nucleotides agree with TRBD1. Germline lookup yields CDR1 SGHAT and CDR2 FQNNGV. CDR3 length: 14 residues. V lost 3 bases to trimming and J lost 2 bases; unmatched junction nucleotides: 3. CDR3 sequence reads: CASSLGQRQETQYF. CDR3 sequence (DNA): TGTGCCAGCAGCTTGGGACAGAGGCAAGAGACCCAGTACTTC.

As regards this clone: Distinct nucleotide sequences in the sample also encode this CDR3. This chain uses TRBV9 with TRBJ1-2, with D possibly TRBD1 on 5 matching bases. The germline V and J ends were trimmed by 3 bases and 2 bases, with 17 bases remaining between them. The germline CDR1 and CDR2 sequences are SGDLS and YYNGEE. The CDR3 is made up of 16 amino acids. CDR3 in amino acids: CASSAAGGPTNYGYTF. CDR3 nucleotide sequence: TGTGCCAGCAGCGCCGCGGGGGGTCCAACCAACTATGGCTACACCTTC. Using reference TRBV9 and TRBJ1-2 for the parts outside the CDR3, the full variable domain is DSGVTQTPKHLITATGQRVTLRCSPRSGDLSVYWYQQSLDQGLQFLIQYYNGEERAKGNILERFSAQQFPDLHSELNLSSLELGDSALYFCASSAAGGPTNYGYTFGSGTRLTVV.

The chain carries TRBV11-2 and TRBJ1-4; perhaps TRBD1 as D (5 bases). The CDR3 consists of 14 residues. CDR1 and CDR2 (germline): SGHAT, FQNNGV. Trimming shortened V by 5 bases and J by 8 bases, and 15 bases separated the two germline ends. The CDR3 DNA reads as TGTGCCAGCAGCCTCACAGGCTTGGGAGAAAAACTGTTTTTT. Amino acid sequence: CASSLTGLGEKLFF.

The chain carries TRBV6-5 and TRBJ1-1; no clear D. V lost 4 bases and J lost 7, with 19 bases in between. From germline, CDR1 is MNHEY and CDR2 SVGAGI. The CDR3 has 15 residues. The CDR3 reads CASSSDPGGMFEAFF. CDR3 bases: TGTGCCAGCAGTTCCGACCCAGGAGGTATGTTTGAAGCTTTCTTT.

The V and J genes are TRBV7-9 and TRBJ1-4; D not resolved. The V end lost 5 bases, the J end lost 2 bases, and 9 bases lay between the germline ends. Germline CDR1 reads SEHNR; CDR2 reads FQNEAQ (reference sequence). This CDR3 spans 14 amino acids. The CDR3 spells CASSPDRTNEKLFF. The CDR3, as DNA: TGTGCCAGCAGCCCGGACCGTACTAATGAAAAACTGTTTTTT. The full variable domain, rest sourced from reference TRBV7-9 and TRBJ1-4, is DTGVSQNPRHKITKRGQNVTFRCDPISEHNRLYWYRQTLGQGPEFLTYFQNEAQLEKSRLLSDRFSAERPKGSFSTLEIQRTEQGDSAMYLCASSPDRTNEKLFFGSGTQLSVL.

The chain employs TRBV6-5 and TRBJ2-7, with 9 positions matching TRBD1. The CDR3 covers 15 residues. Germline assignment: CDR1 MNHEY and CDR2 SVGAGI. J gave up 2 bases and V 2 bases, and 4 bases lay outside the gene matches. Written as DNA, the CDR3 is TGTGCCAGCAGTTACGCCGGACAGGGGACCTACGAGCAGTACTTC. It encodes CASSYAGQGTYEQYF.

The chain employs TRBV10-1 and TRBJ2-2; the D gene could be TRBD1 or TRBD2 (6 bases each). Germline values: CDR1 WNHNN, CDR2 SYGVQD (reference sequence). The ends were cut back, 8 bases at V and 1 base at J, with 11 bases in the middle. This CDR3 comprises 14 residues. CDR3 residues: CASRGQWNTGELFF. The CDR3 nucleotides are TGCGCCAGCCGGGGGCAGTGGAACACCGGGGAGCTGTTTTTT.

The CDR3 spells CATTAGQANYGYTF. CDR3 bases: TGTGCCACCACGGCGGGGCAAGCTAACTATGGCTACACCTTC. The chain combines TRBV5-8 with TRBJ1-2; D is possibly TRBD1 (5 bases). The CDR3 consists of 14 residues. Germline V gene data show CDR1 as SGHTS and CDR2 as YDEGEE. The V end lost 9 bases, the J end lost 0 bases, and 15 bases lay between the germline ends.

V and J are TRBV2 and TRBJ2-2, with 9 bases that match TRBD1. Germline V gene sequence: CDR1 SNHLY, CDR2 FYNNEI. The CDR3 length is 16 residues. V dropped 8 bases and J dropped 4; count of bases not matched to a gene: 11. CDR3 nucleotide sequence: TGTGCCAGCTGGGTACCGGGACAGGGAGGCACCGGGGAGCTGTTTTTT. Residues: CASWVPGQGGTGELFF.

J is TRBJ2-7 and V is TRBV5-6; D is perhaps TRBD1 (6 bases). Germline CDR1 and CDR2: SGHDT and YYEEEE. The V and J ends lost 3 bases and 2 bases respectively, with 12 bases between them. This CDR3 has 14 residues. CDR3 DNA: TGTGCCAGCAGCTCCGGACAGATCCCCTACGAGCAGTACTTC. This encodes CASSSGQIPYEQYF.

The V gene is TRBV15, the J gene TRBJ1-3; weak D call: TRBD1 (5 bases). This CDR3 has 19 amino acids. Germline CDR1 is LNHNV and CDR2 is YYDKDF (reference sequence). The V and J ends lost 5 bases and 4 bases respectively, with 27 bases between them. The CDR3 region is CATSPRKGTSSTGGNTIYF. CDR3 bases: TGTGCCACCAGCCCACGAAAAGGGACCTCCTCAACTGGGGGAAACACCATATATTTT.

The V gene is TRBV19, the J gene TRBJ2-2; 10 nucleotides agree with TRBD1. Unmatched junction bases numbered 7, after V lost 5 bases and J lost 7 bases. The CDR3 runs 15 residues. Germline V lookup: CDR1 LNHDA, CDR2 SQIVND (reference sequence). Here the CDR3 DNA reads TGTGCCAGTAGTGACAGGGGGCGCTCGATCGGGGAGCTGTTTTTT. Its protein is CASSDRGRSIGELFF.

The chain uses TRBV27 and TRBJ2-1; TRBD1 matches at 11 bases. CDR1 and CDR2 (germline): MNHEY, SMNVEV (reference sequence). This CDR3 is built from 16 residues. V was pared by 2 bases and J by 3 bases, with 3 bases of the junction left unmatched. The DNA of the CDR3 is TGTGCCAGCAGTTTAGCGGGGACAGGGGGCTACAATGAGCAGTTCTTC. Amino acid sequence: CASSLAGTGGYNEQFF.

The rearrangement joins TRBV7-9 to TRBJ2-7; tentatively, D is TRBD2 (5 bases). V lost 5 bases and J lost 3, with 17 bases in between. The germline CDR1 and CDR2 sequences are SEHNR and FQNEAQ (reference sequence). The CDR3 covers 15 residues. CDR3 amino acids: CASSLRGGDDYEQYF. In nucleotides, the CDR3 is TGTGCCAGCAGCCTCCGAGGAGGAGACGACTACGAGCAGTACTTC. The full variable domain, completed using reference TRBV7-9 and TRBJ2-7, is DTGVSQNPRHKITKRGQNVTFRCDPISEHNRLYWYRQTLGQGPEFLTYFQNEAQLEKSRLLSDRFSAERPKGSFSTLEIQRTEQGDSAMYLCASSLRGGDDYEQYFGPGTRLTVT.

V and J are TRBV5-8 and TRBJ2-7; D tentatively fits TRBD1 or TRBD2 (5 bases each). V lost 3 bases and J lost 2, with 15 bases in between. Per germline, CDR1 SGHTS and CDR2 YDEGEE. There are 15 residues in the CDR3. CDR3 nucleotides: TGTGCCAGCAGCTATAGACAGACTACTACCTACGAGCAGTACTTC. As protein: CASSYRQTTTYEQYF.

The CDR3 here is CASSAGDRGNEQYF. The CDR3, as DNA: TGTGCCAGCAGTGCCGGTGACAGGGGCAACGAGCAGTACTTC. V is TRBV2 and J is TRBJ2-7; 8 bases fit TRBD1. Trimming at V came to 4 bases and at J to 5 bases, leaving 7 bases not matched to a gene. CDR1 is SNHLY and CDR2 is FYNNEI in the germline V gene. The CDR3 is 14 amino acids.

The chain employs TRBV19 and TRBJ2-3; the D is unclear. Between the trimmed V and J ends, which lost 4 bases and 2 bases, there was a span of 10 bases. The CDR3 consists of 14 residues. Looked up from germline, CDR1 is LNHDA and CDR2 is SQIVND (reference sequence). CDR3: CASSRSPYTDTQYF. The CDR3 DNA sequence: TGTGCCAGTAGTAGGAGTCCGTACACAGATACGCAGTATTTT. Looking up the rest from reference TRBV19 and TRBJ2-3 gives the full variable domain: DGGITQSPKYLFRKEGQNVTLSCEQNLNHDAMYWYRQDPGQGLRLIYYSQIVNDFQKGDIAEGYSVSREKKESFPLTVTSAQKNPTAFYLCASSRSPYTDTQYFGPGTRLTVL.

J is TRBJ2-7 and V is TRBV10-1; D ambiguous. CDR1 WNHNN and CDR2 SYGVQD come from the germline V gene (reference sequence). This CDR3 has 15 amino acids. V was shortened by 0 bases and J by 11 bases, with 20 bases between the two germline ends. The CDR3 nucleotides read TGCGCCAGCAGTGAGTCGATCCCCGGCAGTCTTGAGGAGTACTTC. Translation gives CASSESIPGSLEEYF.

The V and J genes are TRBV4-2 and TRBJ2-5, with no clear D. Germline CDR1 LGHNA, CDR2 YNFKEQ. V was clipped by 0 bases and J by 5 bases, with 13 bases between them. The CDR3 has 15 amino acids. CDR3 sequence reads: CASSQEFVGRETQYF. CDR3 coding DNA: TGTGCCAGCAGCCAAGAGTTCGTGGGCAGGGAGACCCAGTACTTC.

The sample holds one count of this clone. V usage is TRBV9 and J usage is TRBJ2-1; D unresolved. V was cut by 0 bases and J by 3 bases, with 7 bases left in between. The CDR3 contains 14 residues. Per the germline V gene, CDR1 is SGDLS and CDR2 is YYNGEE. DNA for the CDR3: TGTGCCAGCAGCGTAGTTGGTGACTACAATGAGCAGTTCTTC. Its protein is CASSVVGDYNEQFF.

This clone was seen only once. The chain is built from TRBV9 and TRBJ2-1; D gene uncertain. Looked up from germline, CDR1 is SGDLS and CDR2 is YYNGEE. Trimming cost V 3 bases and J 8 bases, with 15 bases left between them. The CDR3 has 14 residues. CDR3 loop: CASSARYNGHEQFF. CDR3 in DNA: TGTGCCAGCAGCGCCCGCTACAATGGCCATGAGCAGTTCTTC.

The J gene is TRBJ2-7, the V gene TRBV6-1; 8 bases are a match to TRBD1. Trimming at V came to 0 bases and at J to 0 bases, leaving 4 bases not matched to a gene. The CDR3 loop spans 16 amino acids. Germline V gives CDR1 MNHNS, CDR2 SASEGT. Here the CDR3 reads CASSEALGQVSYEQYF. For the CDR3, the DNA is TGTGCCAGCAGTGAAGCCCTGGGACAGGTCTCCTACGAGCAGTACTTC.